The 5 T cell receptor beta chains below come from one sample, sequenced in a study of T cell repertoires in cytomegalovirus infection. A single record per CDR3 protein comes from TCRdb applying MiXCR to the reads. This sample has 160,000 or so distinct CDR3 sequences, with about 20% found just once. These receptors are not linked to any known antigen. The sequencing used CD8+ T cells from cultured PBMCs, collected from culture after CMV antigen stimulation. These receptor sequences come from a human donor in good health (CMV status not recorded). Some clones in this sample may be carry-over from other donors' samples.

This clonotype was observed a few times. The rearrangement uses TRBV12-3 or TRBV12-4 and TRBJ1-5, with 10 nucleotides matching TRBD1. The CDR3 length is 17 residues. Germline trimming cut 6 bases from V and 2 bases from J; bases unmatched to any gene: 10. CDR3 residues: CASRKRQGAGGNQPQHF. The CDR3 DNA is TGTGCCAGCAGGAAAAGACAGGGGGCCGGCGGCAATCAGCCCCAGCATTTT.

The V gene is TRBV6-6, the J gene TRBJ1-5; 10 bases are a match to TRBD1. The CDR3 is 15 amino acids. CDR1 and CDR2 (germline): MNHNY, SVGAGI (reference sequence). With V trimmed by 2 bases and J by 6 bases, 4 bases remained unmatched. The CDR3 is CASSYPGQGFQPQHF. The CDR3 coding sequence is TGTGCCAGCAGTTACCCGGGACAGGGGTTTCAGCCCCAGCATTTT.

The chain has TRBV7-8 and TRBJ2-1; a weak D match, TRBD2 (7 bases). In germline, CDR1 is SGHVS, CDR2 FQNEAQ. This CDR3 region has 16 residues. The V gene lost 5 bases and the J gene lost 7 bases, with 21 bases spanning the gap. The CDR3 sequence: CASSPVGGGQGNEQFF. The CDR3 nucleotides are TGTGCCAGCAGCCCAGTGGGCGGGGGCCAGGGGAATGAGCAGTTCTTC.

V gene TRBV28 combines with J gene TRBJ2-7; D is uncertain. Germline V gene sequence: CDR1 MDHEN, CDR2 SYDVKM. This CDR3 is 13 amino acids long. The V end was cut by 3 bases, the J end by 3 bases, with 9 bases between. This CDR3 reads CASSFGTFYEQYF. The CDR3 nucleotides are TGTGCCAGCAGTTTCGGTACCTTCTACGAGCAGTACTTC. Complete variable domain (other parts from reference TRBV28 and TRBJ2-7): DVKVTQSSRYLVKRTGEKVFLECVQDMDHENMFWYRQDPGLGLRLIYFSYDVKMKEKGDIPEGYSVSREKKERFSLILESASTNQTSMYLCASSFGTFYEQYFGPGTRLTVT.

This clonotype was picked up one time. V and J are TRBV4-3 and TRBJ2-1; 7 bases match TRBD1. Germline CDR1 LGHNA, CDR2 YSLEER. V was pared by 6 bases and J by 1 base, with 6 bases of the junction left unmatched. The CDR3 runs to 15 residues. The chain's CDR3 is CASRTTGLSYNEQFF. For the CDR3, the DNA is TGCGCCAGCAGGACGACAGGGTTGTCCTACAATGAGCAGTTCTTC.